These T cell receptor beta chains were read from a single sample in a study of post-analysis software for immune sequencing data. MiXCR, run by TCRdb on the PCR reads, gives a single entry per CDR3 protein. Of hundreds of thousands of distinct CDR3 sequences in the sample, under 55% are singletons; the top ten hold 9% to 14%. The sequencing input was blood. These receptors all stem from a girl between 5 and 17 years old with multiple sclerosis. CDR3s include the opening cysteine and the closing phenylalanine or tryptophan. Each record gives: J gene, clone size, D gene, V gene, CDR3 protein, CDR3 DNA. A D gene is named only where the DNA matches it firmly. The size of a clone is reported for some rows only, either as once, few or many, or as a class for expanded clones.

>TRBJ2-3|-|-|TRBV7-2
CASSLTSFADTQYF
TGTGCCAGCAGCTTAACTAGCTTCGCAGATACGCAGTATTTT
>TRBJ2-2|-|TRBD2|TRBV7-2
CASSSTSGSPTGELFF
TGTGCCAGCAGTTCCACTAGCGGGAGTCCAACCGGGGAGCTGTTTTTT
>TRBJ2-3|-|TRBD2|TRBV20-1
CSAGTNPTDTQYF
TGCAGTGCCGGGACTAACCCTACAGATACGCAGTATTTT
>TRBJ2-1|-|TRBD1|TRBV7-3
CASSLTGTGGYNEQFF
TGTGCCAGCAGCTTAACCGGAACAGGGGGCTACAATGAGCAGTTCTTC
>TRBJ2-5|once|TRBD2|TRBV4-1
CASSHIAGGETQYF
TGCGCCAGCAGCCATATAGCGGGGGGAGAGACCCAGTACTTC
>TRBJ2-1|-|TRBD2|TRBV7-3
CASSSQRDFDNEQFF
TGTGCCAGCAGCTCTCAGCGGGACTTCGACAATGAGCAGTTCTTC
>TRBJ2-1|-|-|TRBV7-3
CASSHGSTRDEQFF
TGTGCCAGCAGCCACGGGTCTACGAGGGATGAGCAGTTCTTC
>TRBJ2-1|-|-|TRBV4-3
CASSQSSFYNEQFF
TGCGCCAGCAGCCAATCCTCGTTCTACAATGAGCAGTTCTTC
>TRBJ2-1|-|-|TRBV6-5
CASSYSAEAVYNEQFF
TGTGCCAGCAGTTACTCGGCGGAGGCCGTATACAATGAGCAGTTCTTC
>TRBJ2-3|few|TRBD2|TRBV5-1
CASSTPSGKLDTQYF
TGCGCCAGCAGTACGCCTAGCGGGAAATTAGATACGCAGTATTTT
>TRBJ2-5|-|-|TRBV29-1
CSVDTPGTQYF
TGCAGCGTGGACACGCCCGGGACCCAGTACTTC
>TRBJ2-1|-|-|TRBV4-3
CASSQVPVSERTPYNEQFF
TGCGCCAGCAGCCAAGTACCCGTTAGCGAGAGGACCCCCTACAATGAGCAGTTCTTC
>TRBJ2-7|few|-|TRBV6-5
CASSYGVVAYEQYF
TGTGCCAGCAGTTACGGTGTCGTAGCCTACGAGCAGTACTTC